These T cell receptor beta chains were read from a single sample in a study of cytomegalovirus exposure and HLA in healthy donors. This table comes from immunoSEQ multiplex PCR, and its TCRdb copy is limited to in-frame clones, with some not included. The data hold 100,000 to 150,000 clones, with around 80% observed a single time. The sequenced material came from PBMCs. These receptors originate from a woman aged 40 to 50 in good health and CMV-seropositive. Each CDR3 is given with its conserved first and last residue. A D gene is named only where the DNA matches it firmly. Expanded clones are given a class, and other clones once, few, many or no size at all.

TRBV9,TRBJ2-5,NA,11,NA,CASSLQETQYF,TGTGCCAGCAGCCTCCAAGAGACCCAGTACTTC
TRBV7-8,TRBJ1-1,TRBD1,13,NA,CASSADRAYEAFF,TGTGCCAGCAGCGCGGACAGGGCCTATGAAGCTTTCTTT
TRBV5-1,TRBJ2-6,TRBD1,18,NA,CASSLDGTGGVGANVLTF,TGCGCCAGCAGCTTGGATGGGACAGGGGGCGTTGGGGCCAACGTCCTGACTTTC
TRBV7-9,TRBJ2-5,TRBD1,14,NA,CASSPRTGGETQYF,TGTGCCAGCAGCCCGAGGACAGGGGGAGAGACCCAGTACTTC
TRBV11-2,TRBJ2-7,TRBD2,15,NA,CASSFPGTSVVEQYF,TGTGCCAGCAGCTTTCCCGGGACTAGCGTAGTCGAGCAGTACTTC
TRBV2,TRBJ2-7,TRBD1,15,NA,CASSVSWTGSYEQYF,TGTGCCAGCAGTGTAAGTTGGACAGGGAGTTACGAGCAGTACTTC
TRBV7-2,TRBJ1-2,NA,15,NA,CASSRGGALKDGYTF,TGTGCCAGCAGCCGAGGGGGGGCGCTTAAGGATGGCTACACCTTC
TRBV5-1,TRBJ2-2,TRBD1,15,NA,CASRIQGASSGELFF,TGCGCCAGCAGAATCCAGGGGGCATCGTCCGGGGAGCTGTTTTTT
TRBV10-3,TRBJ2-3,TRBD1,14,NA,CATWTGGQTDTQYF,TGTGCCACCTGGACAGGGGGTCAGACAGATACGCAGTATTTT
TRBV9,TRBJ2-7,NA,14,NA,CASSPTSTTYEQYF,TGTGCCAGCAGCCCAACGTCTACTACCTACGAGCAGTACTTC
TRBV4-2,TRBJ2-5,TRBD2,18,NA,CASSQNPPGLAGVETQYF,TGTGCCAGCAGCCAGAATCCACCGGGACTAGCGGGGGTGGAGACCCAGTACTTC
TRBV27,TRBJ1-4,TRBD1,16,NA,CASSPDRGRANEKLFF,TGTGCCAGCAGTCCTGACAGGGGACGGGCTAATGAAAAACTGTTTTTT
TRBV18,TRBJ1-6,TRBD1,14,NA,CASSPKGAGSPLHF,TGTGCCAGCTCACCAAAGGGGGCAGGTTCACCCCTCCACTTT
TRBV10-3,TRBJ2-2,NA,12,NA,CAISLNTGELFF,TGTGCCATCAGTCTTAACACCGGGGAGCTGTTTTTT
TRBV21-1,TRBJ2-7,NA,16,NA,CASSKAAGQGTYEQYF,TGTGCCAGCAGCAAAGCCGCGGGACAGGGAACCTACGAGCAGTACTTC
TRBV7-3,TRBJ2-5,NA,15,NA,CASSLGSGWEETQYF,TGTGCCAGCAGCTTAGGGAGCGGGTGGGAAGAGACCCAGTACTTC
TRBV7-2,TRBJ1-1,NA,14,NA,CASSLRGLLTEAFF,TGTGCCAGCAGCTTAAGAGGACTACTTACTGAAGCTTTCTTT
TRBV6-5,TRBJ1-1,NA,11,NA,CASRRDTEAFF,TGTGCCAGCAGGCGGGACACTGAAGCTTTCTTT
TRBV2,TRBJ2-7,NA,13,few,CASSLGLVGEQYF,TGTGCCAGCAGTTTAGGACTGGTAGGCGAGCAGTACTTC
TRBV4-3,TRBJ1-1,NA,15,NA,CASSQDGRVDTEAFF,TGCGCCAGCAGCCAAGATGGCAGGGTAGACACTGAAGCTTTCTTT
TRBV18,TRBJ1-6,TRBD1,17,NA,CASSPRSDRDYNSPLHF,TGTGCCAGCTCACCAAGGTCGGACAGGGACTATAATTCACCCCTCCACTTT
TRBV29-1,TRBJ1-5,NA,18,NA,CSVPNGRRIGNSNQPQHF,TGCAGCGTCCCTAATGGACGGCGGATCGGGAATAGCAATCAGCCCCAGCATTTT
TRBV7-3,TRBJ2-5,TRBD2,15,few,CASSLGGGSQETQYF,TGTGCCAGCAGCTTAGGCGGGGGTTCCCAAGAGACCCAGTACTTC
TRBV5-6,TRBJ1-2,TRBD1,14,NA,CASSVTQGATGYTF,TGTGCCAGCAGCGTCACCCAGGGGGCAACTGGCTACACCTTC
TRBV7-6,TRBJ1-5,NA,15,NA,CASSLGTDSNQPQHF,TGTGCCAGCAGCTTAGGGACAGATAGCAATCAGCCCCAGCATTTT
TRBV20-1,TRBJ2-7,NA,10,NA,CSARDNEQYF,TGCAGTGCTAGAGATAACGAGCAGTACTTC
TRBV6-1,TRBJ2-5,TRBD2,16,once,CASSVGPAGGQETQYF,TGTGCCAGCAGTGTGGGGCCAGCGGGGGGCCAAGAGACCCAGTACTTC
TRBV6-1,TRBJ2-2,TRBD1,13,NA,CASSVTGPGELFF,TGTGCCAGCAGTGTGACAGGGCCCGGGGAGCTGTTTTTT
TRBV27,TRBJ2-7,NA,15,NA,CASSLSFAGSYEQYF,TGTGCCAGCAGTTTAAGTTTCGCAGGTTCCTACGAGCAGTACTTC
TRBV5-1,TRBJ2-7,NA,14,NA,CASSKGGASYEQYF,TGCGCCAGCAGTAAGGGCGGGGCCTCCTACGAGCAGTACTTC
TRBV7-3,TRBJ2-1,TRBD2,19,NA,CASGSGLWTSGSSYNEQFF,TGTGCCAGCGGCTCCGGGCTCTGGACTAGCGGGAGCTCCTACAATGAGCAGTTCTTC
TRBV19,TRBJ1-5,NA,13,NA,CASSISREQPQHF,TGTGCCAGTAGTATATCCAGGGAACAGCCCCAGCATTTT
TRBV7-7,TRBJ2-5,TRBD1,15,NA,CASSLEDRSYGTQYF,TGTGCTAGCAGCTTGGAGGACAGGTCCTACGGGACCCAGTACTTC
TRBV19,TRBJ1-4,NA,11,NA,CASRANEKLFF,TGTGCCAGTCGAGCGAATGAAAAACTGTTTTTT
TRBV5-1,TRBJ2-5,TRBD1,14,NA,CASSLASRGETQYF,TGCGCCAGCAGCTTGGCCTCCAGGGGGGAGACCCAGTACTTC
TRBV7-6,TRBJ2-1,NA,17,NA,CASSFLSPSGPYNEQFF,TGTGCCAGCAGCTTCCTAAGCCCCAGCGGGCCGTACAATGAGCAGTTCTTC
TRBV9,TRBJ2-7,TRBD2,15,NA,CASSVEASGSYEQYF,TGTGCCAGCAGCGTAGAGGCTAGCGGATCCTACGAGCAGTACTTC
TRBV7-9,TRBJ1-2,TRBD1,15,NA,CASSPNRGTNYGYTF,TGTGCCAGCAGCCCCAACAGGGGAACTAACTATGGCTACACCTTC
TRBV7-9,TRBJ1-1,TRBD1,15,NA,CASSPRQGMNTEAFF,TGTGCCAGCAGCCCGCGACAGGGCATGAACACTGAAGCTTTCTTT
TRBV18,TRBJ1-4,NA,14,NA,CASSPSVGGEKLFF,TGTGCCAGCTCACCTTCTGTGGGAGGTGAAAAACTGTTTTTT
TRBV2,TRBJ1-6,NA,16,once,CASSEARGGYNSPLHF,TGTGCCAGCAGTGAAGCGAGGGGGGGGTATAATTCACCCCTCCACTTT
TRBV9,TRBJ2-6,TRBD1,20,NA,CASSAGSDRGLTSGANVLTF,TGTGCCAGCAGCGCGGGCTCAGACAGGGGGCTAACCTCTGGGGCCAACGTCCTGACTTTC
TRBV19,TRBJ2-3,TRBD1,13,NA,CATDRGSSDTQYF,TGTGCCACCGACAGGGGGTCCTCAGATACGCAGTATTTT
TRBV30,TRBJ2-7,NA,17,NA,CAWSKPQGPVREREQYF,TGTGCCTGGAGTAAGCCACAGGGTCCTGTGAGGGAGCGCGAGCAGTACTTC
TRBV4-2,TRBJ1-4,NA,14,few,CASSQTDSNEKLFF,TGTGCCAGCAGCCAGACAGATTCTAATGAAAAACTGTTTTTT
TRBV9,TRBJ1-1,TRBD1,11,few,CASGQGAEAFF,TGTGCCAGCGGACAGGGGGCAGAAGCTTTCTTT
TRBV5-4,TRBJ2-3,NA,15,NA,CASSLDEMKTDTQYF,TGTGCCAGCAGCTTGGACGAGATGAAAACAGATACGCAGTATTTT
TRBV5-1,TRBJ2-7,NA,13,few,CASSSGGIGGQYF,TGCGCCAGCAGCTCTGGAGGTATCGGGGGGCAGTACTTC
TRBV6-5,TRBJ2-7,NA,13,NA,CASKAGASYEQYF,TGTGCCAGCAAGGCAGGGGCCTCCTACGAGCAGTACTTC
TRBV4-3,TRBJ2-3,NA,13,NA,CASSQPNSDTQYF,TGCGCCAGCAGCCAACCAAACTCAGATACGCAGTATTTT
TRBV25-1,TRBJ2-1,TRBD1,15,NA,CASSETGPAYNEQFF,TGTGCCAGCAGTGAGACAGGGCCGGCCTACAATGAGCAGTTCTTC
TRBV29-1,TRBJ2-7,NA,11,NA,CSVGVGGEQYF,TGCAGCGTTGGGGTCGGGGGCGAGCAGTACTTC
TRBV4-2,TRBJ2-3,TRBD2,18,NA,CASSQDLIVAGVADTQYF,TGTGCCAGCAGCCAAGATCTTATAGTAGCGGGAGTGGCAGATACGCAGTATTTT
TRBV4-2,TRBJ2-7,NA,13,few,CASSTTSSSLKYF,TGTGCCAGCAGCACAACCAGTAGCTCCTTAAAGTACTTC
TRBV18,TRBJ2-5,TRBD1,14,NA,CASSASTGGETQYF,TGTGCCAGCTCAGCCTCGACAGGGGGAGAGACCCAGTACTTC
TRBV6-5,TRBJ2-1,TRBD2,16,NA,CASSYSPSGANNEQFF,TGTGCCAGCAGTTACTCACCTAGCGGGGCCAACAATGAGCAGTTCTTC
TRBV19,TRBJ1-2,TRBD1,13,NA,CASSPRRGQGYTF,TGTGCCAGTAGTCCCCGCAGGGGGCAGGGCTACACCTTC